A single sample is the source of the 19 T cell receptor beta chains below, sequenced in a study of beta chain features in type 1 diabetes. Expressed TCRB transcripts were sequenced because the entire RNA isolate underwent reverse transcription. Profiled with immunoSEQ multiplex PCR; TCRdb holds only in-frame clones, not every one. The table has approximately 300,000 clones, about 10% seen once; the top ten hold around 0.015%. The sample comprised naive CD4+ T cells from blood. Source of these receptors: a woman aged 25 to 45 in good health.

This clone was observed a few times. CDR3 in DNA: TGTGCCTGGAGTGTTTTCGGGACACCCAATCAGCCCCAGCATTTT. This sequence encodes CAWSVFGTPNQPQHF. V usage is TRBV30 and J usage is TRBJ1-5, with a possible D match to TRBD1 (6 bases). V was cut by 0 bases and J by 3 bases, with 12 bases left in between. The CDR3 loop spans 15 amino acids. CDR1 and CDR2 from the germline V gene are GTSNPN and SVGIG (reference sequence).

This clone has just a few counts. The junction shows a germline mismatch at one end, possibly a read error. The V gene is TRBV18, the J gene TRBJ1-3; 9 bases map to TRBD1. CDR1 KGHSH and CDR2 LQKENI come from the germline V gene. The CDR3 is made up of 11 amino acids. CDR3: CASSPGQGERF. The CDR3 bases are TGTGCCAGCTCACCGGGACAGGGTGAGAGGTTT. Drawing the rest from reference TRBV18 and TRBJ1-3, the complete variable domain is NAGVMQNPRHLVRRRGQEARLRCSPMKGHSHVYWYRQLPEEGLKFMVYLQKENIIDESGMPKERFSAEFPKEGPSILRIQQVVRGDSAAYFCASSPGQGERFGEGSWLTVV.

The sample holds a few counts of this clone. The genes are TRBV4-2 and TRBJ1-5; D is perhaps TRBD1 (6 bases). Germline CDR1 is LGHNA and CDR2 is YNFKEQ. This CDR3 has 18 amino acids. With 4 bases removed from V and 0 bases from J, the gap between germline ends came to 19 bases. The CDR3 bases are TGTGCCAGCAGCCGAGGACAGAACCCGCCTATTAGCAATCAGCCCCAGCATTTT. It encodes CASSRGQNPPISNQPQHF.

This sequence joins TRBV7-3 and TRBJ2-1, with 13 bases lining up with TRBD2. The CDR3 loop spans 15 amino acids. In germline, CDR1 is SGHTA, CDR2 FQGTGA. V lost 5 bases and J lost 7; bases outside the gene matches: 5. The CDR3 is CASSPQTSGRNEQFF. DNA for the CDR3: TGTGCCAGCAGCCCGCAGACTAGCGGGAGGAATGAGCAGTTCTTC.

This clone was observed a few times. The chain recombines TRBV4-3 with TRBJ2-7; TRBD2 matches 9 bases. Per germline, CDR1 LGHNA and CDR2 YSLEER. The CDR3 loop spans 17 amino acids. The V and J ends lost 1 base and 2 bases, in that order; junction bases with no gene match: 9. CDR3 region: CASSQAPSGALPYEQYF. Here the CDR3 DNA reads TGCGCCAGCAGCCAAGCCCCTAGCGGGGCCCTCCCCTACGAGCAGTACTTC.

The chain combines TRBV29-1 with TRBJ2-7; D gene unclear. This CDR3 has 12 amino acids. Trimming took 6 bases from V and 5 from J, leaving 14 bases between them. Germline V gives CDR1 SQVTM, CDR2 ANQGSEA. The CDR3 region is CSVLFGSNEQYF. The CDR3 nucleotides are TGCAGCGTCCTCTTCGGGTCCAACGAGCAGTACTTC.

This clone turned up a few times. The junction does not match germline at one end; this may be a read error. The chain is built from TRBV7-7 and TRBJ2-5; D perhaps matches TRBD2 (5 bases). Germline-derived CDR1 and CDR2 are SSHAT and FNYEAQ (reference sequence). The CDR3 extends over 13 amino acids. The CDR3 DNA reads TGTGCTAGCAGCTTAGAACTAGGAGAGACCCAGTACTTC. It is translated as CASSLELGETQYF.

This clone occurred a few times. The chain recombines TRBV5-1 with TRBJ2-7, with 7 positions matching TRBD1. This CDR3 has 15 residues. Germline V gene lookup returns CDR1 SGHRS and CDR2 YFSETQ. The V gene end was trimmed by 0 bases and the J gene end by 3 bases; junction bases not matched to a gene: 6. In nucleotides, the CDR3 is TGCGCCAGCAGCTTGGGACAGGGCCCGTACTACGAGCAGTACTTC. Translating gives CASSLGQGPYYEQYF.

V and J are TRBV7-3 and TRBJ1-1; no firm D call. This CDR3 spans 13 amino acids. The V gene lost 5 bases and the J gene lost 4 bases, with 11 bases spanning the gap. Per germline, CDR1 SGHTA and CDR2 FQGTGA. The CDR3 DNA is TGTGCCAGCAGCGGTCAGGTGGGCACTGAAGCTTTCTTT. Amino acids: CASSGQVGTEAFF.

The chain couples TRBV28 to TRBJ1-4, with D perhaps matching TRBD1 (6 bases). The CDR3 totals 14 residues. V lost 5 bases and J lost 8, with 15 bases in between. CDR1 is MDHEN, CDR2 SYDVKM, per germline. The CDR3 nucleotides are TGTGCCAGCAGTATGGGGGGGCTAGGCGAAAAACTGTTTTTT. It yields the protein CASSMGGLGEKLFF.

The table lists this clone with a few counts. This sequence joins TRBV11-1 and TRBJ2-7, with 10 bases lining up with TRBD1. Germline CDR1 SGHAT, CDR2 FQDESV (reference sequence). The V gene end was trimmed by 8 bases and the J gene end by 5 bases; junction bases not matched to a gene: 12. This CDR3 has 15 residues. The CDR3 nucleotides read TGTGCCAGCCAAACAACCGGGACAGGGGCCCACGAGCAGTACTTC. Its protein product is CASQTTGTGAHEQYF.

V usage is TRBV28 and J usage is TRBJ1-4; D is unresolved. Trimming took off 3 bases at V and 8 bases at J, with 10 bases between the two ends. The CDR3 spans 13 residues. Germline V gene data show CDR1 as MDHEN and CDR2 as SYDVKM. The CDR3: CASSFPPIEKLFF. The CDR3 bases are TGTGCCAGCAGTTTTCCCCCTATCGAAAAACTGTTTTTT.

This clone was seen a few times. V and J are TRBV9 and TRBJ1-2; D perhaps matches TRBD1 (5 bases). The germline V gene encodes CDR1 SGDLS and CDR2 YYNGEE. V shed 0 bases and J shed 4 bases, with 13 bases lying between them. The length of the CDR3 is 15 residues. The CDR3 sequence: CASSVVGEGSYGYTF. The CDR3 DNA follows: TGTGCCAGCAGCGTAGTAGGGGAGGGCAGCTATGGCTACACCTTC.

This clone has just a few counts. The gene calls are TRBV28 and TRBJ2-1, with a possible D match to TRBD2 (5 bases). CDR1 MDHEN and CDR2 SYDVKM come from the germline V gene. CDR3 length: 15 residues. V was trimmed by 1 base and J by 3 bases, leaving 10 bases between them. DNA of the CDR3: TGTGCCAGCAGTTTATCGCCTAGCTACTACAATGAGCAGTTCTTC. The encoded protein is CASSLSPSYYNEQFF.

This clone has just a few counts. CDR3: CASSRGGGQSYNEQFF. The CDR3, as DNA: TGTGCCAGCAGTCGCGGAGGGGGACAGTCCTACAATGAGCAGTTCTTC. This chain links TRBV28 with TRBJ2-1, with D possibly matching TRBD1 (7 bases). V was cut by 5 bases and J by 1 base, with 15 bases left in between. CDR1 and CDR2 from the germline V gene are MDHEN and SYDVKM. This CDR3 has 16 amino acids. Using reference TRBV28 and TRBJ2-1 for the parts outside the CDR3, the full variable domain is DVKVTQSSRYLVKRTGEKVFLECVQDMDHENMFWYRQDPGLGLRLIYFSYDVKMKEKGDIPEGYSVSREKKERFSLILESASTNQTSMYLCASSRGGGQSYNEQFFGPGTRLTVL.

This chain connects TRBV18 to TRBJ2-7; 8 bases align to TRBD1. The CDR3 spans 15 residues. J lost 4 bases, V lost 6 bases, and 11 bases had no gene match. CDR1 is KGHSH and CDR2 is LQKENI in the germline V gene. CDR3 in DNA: TGTGCCAGCTCCCTAGGACAGGGAACTCAATACGAGCAGTACTTC. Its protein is CASSLGQGTQYEQYF. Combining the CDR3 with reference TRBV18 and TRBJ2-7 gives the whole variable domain NAGVMQNPRHLVRRRGQEARLRCSPMKGHSHVYWYRQLPEEGLKFMVYLQKENIIDESGMPKERFSAEFPKEGPSILRIQQVVRGDSAAYFCASSLGQGTQYEQYFGPGTRLTVT.

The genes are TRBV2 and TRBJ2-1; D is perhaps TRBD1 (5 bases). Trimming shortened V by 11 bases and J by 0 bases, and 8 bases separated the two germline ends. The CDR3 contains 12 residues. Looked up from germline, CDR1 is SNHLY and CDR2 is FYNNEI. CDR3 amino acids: CASGNSYNEQFF. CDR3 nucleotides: TGTGCCTCAGGGAACTCCTACAATGAGCAGTTCTTC.

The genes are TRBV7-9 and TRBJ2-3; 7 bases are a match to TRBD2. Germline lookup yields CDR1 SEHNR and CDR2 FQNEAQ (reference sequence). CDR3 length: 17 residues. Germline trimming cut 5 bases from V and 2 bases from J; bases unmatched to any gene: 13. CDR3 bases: TGTGCCAGCAGCCCCCGTTTGGGGGAGGGGAACACAGATACGCAGTATTTT. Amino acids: CASSPRLGEGNTDTQYF.

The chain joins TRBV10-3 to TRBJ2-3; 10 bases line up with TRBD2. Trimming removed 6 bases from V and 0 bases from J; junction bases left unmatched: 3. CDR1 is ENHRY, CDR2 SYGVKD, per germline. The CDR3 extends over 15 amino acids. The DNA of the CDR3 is TGTGCCATCAGCCCGACTAGCGGGAGCACAGATACGCAGTATTTT. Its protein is CAISPTSGSTDTQYF.